These 18 T cell receptor beta chains came from one sample sequenced in a study of identical twins. MiXCR was run by TCRdb on the 5' RACE reads, yielding one entry per CDR3 protein. The sample carries under 800,000 distinct CDR3 sequences, approximately 21% recorded once. Another study also made use of these data, one on T cells expressing NK-cell markers.

Sample: PBMCs. These receptors were collected from a woman aged 18-35 years in good health.

This clonotype came up a few times. The chain combines TRBV6-1 with TRBJ2-7, with D unresolved. The CDR3 is 12 amino acids. V was shortened by 9 bases and J by 0 bases, with 9 bases between the two germline ends. Germline CDR1 reads MNHNS; CDR2 reads SASEGT. The CDR3 DNA follows: TGTGCCAGTGCAAGGACCTCCTACGAGCAGTACTTC. It is translated as CASARTSYEQYF.

The rearrangement uses TRBV7-2 and TRBJ2-1; 9 nucleotides line up with TRBD1. The ends lost 4 bases at V and 1 base at J; junction bases unmatched: 8. Germline CDR1 SGHTA, CDR2 FQGNSA. CDR3 length: 17 amino acids. The CDR3 coding sequence is TGTGCCAGCAGCTGGGACAGGGTGGGCGGGTCCTACAATGAGCAGTTCTTC. Protein sequence: CASSWDRVGGSYNEQFF.

This clonotype came up a few times. The gene calls are TRBV2 and TRBJ2-7, with 12 bases lining up with TRBD1. This CDR3 contains 16 residues. Trimming at V came to 4 bases and at J to 5 bases, leaving 9 bases not matched to a gene. CDR1 and CDR2 (germline): SNHLY, FYNNEI. This chain's CDR3 is CASSGPGQGAYHEQYF. CDR3 sequence (DNA): TGTGCCAGCAGTGGACCGGGACAGGGGGCTTACCACGAGCAGTACTTC. Drawing the rest from reference TRBV2 and TRBJ2-7, the complete variable domain is EPEVTQTPSHQVTQMGQEVILRCVPISNHLYFYWYRQILGQKVEFLVSFYNNEISEKSEIFDDQFSVERPDGSNFTLKIRSTKLEDSAMYFCASSGPGQGAYHEQYFGPGTRLTVT.

This clonotype was detected ten times or more. The chain employs TRBV20-1 and TRBJ1-2; possible D gene TRBD1, 5 bases. Trimming cost V 0 bases and J 8 bases, with 16 bases left between them. Germline V gene lookup returns CDR1 DFQATT and CDR2 SNEGSKA (reference sequence). This CDR3 contains 14 residues. The CDR3 is CSARDMGAGYGYTF. The CDR3 DNA reads TGCAGTGCTAGAGATATGGGCGCAGGGTACGGCTACACCTTC.

The gene calls are TRBV11-2 and TRBJ2-1; D perhaps matches TRBD2 (6 bases). The ends were cut back, 1 base at V and 8 bases at J, with 12 bases in the middle. There are 14 residues in the CDR3. CDR1 SGHAT and CDR2 FQNNGV come from the germline V gene. CDR3 sequence reads: CASSLASVVDEQFF. In DNA form, the CDR3 reads TGTGCCAGCAGCTTAGCTAGCGTGGTCGATGAGCAGTTCTTC.

This clonotype was counted a few times. The rearrangement uses TRBV27 and TRBJ2-7, with D possibly called TRBD1 or TRBD2 (6 bases each). The CDR3 is 14 amino acids. The V gene lost 4 bases and the J gene lost 3 bases, with 13 bases spanning the gap. The germline V gene encodes CDR1 MNHEY and CDR2 SMNVEV (reference sequence). Written as DNA, the CDR3 is TGTGCCAGCAGTTCGGCGGGACACCACTACGAGCAGTACTTC. Translated: CASSSAGHHYEQYF.

J is TRBJ1-2 and V is TRBV11-2; 7 bases map to TRBD1. The CDR3 sequence is 15 residues long. V lost 2 bases and J lost 6; bases outside the gene matches: 9. Germline CDR1 SGHAT, CDR2 FQNNGV. The CDR3 nucleotides read TGTGCCAGCAGCTTATTCCATGACAGGGTGGATGGCTACACCTTC. Its translation: CASSLFHDRVDGYTF. Filled out from reference TRBV11-2 and TRBJ1-2, the complete variable domain reads EAGVAQSPRYKIIEKRQSVAFWCNPISGHATLYWYQQILGQGPKLLIQFQNNGVVDDSQLPKDRFSAERLKGVDSTLKIQPAKLEDSAVYLCASSLFHDRVDGYTFGSGTRLTVV.

For this clonotype: Just one base apart from a much larger clone, this may be a read error. The chain is built from TRBV14 and TRBJ2-7; no clear D. The germline V and J ends were trimmed by 0 bases and 2 bases, with 5 bases remaining between them. The CDR3 spans 13 residues. CDR1 and CDR2 (germline): SGHDN, FVKESK. CDR3 nucleotide sequence: TGTGCCAGCAGCCAAGATCCGGCCTACGAGCAGTACTTC. As protein: CASSQDPAYEQYF.

The rearrangement joins TRBV20-1 to TRBJ2-1; D gene unclear. The CDR3 is made up of 14 amino acids. CDR1 and CDR2 from the germline V gene are DFQATT and SNEGSKA (reference sequence). V gave up 3 bases and J gave up 0 bases, with 9 bases separating them. In DNA form, the CDR3 reads TGCAGTGCTAGTCTGGGTCGCTCCTACAATGAGCAGTTCTTC. Its protein product is CSASLGRSYNEQFF.

The chain is built from TRBV6-1 and TRBJ2-3, with D hard to call. CDR1 MNHNS and CDR2 SASEGT come from the germline V gene. The V end was cut by 3 bases, the J end by 0 bases, with 7 bases between. This CDR3 has 14 amino acids. The CDR3 reads CASSDYTSTDTQYF. The DNA of the CDR3 is TGTGCCAGCAGTGACTATACTAGCACAGATACGCAGTATTTT.

The V and J genes are TRBV20-1 and TRBJ2-1, with D perhaps TRBD2 (6 bases). This CDR3 region has 13 residues. Germline CDR1 reads DFQATT; CDR2 reads SNEGSKA (reference sequence). V gave up 0 bases and J gave up 15 bases, with 18 bases separating them. CDR3 residues: CSARDTAAPRGFF. CDR3 bases: TGCAGTGCTAGAGATACAGCGGCACCGCGGGGGTTCTTC.

This clonotype was observed many times. V gene TRBV20-1 combines with J gene TRBJ1-5, with TRBD1 as a possible D gene (5 bases). The CDR3 runs 15 residues. CDR1 and CDR2 (germline): DFQATT, SNEGSKA (reference sequence). V lost 5 bases and J lost 5, with 19 bases in between. DNA for the CDR3: TGCAGTGCTCCGACTGGGACCCCTGGGGATCAGCCCCAGCATTTT. Translation gives CSAPTGTPGDQPQHF.

This clonotype was detected a few times. The chain joins TRBV7-6 to TRBJ2-1; the match to TRBD2 covers 7 bases. The CDR3 has 13 residues. J was trimmed by 8 bases and V by 3 bases; bases with no gene match: 4. Germline V gene sequence: CDR1 SGHVS, CDR2 FNYEAQ. The CDR3 spells CASSFRLAYEQFF. In nucleotides, the CDR3 is TGTGCCAGCAGCTTCAGACTAGCCTATGAGCAGTTCTTC.

The genes are TRBV20-1 and TRBJ2-3; 9 bases match TRBD2. CDR3 size: 15 residues. Losses at the gene ends were 5 bases for V and 1 base for J; bases not matched to a gene: 7. Germline V CDR1 and CDR2: DFQATT, SNEGSKA (reference sequence). The DNA of the CDR3 is TGCAGTGCTTTAAGTAGCGGGGGCCGCACAGATACGCAGTATTTT. Translating it yields CSALSSGGRTDTQYF.

The chain uses TRBV6-1 and TRBJ1-1, with 7 bases that match TRBD1. CDR3 size: 14 residues. Unmatched junction bases numbered 5, after V lost 7 bases and J lost 0 bases. Germline V gene lookup returns CDR1 MNHNS and CDR2 SASEGT. The CDR3 DNA follows: TGTGCCAGCATCGACAGGGCCATGAACACTGAAGCTTTCTTT. Protein: CASIDRAMNTEAFF.

This clonotype has a count of ten or more. The chain recombines TRBV29-1 with TRBJ2-3; 10 bases fit TRBD1. Germline V gives CDR1 SQVTM, CDR2 ANQGSEA. CDR3 size: 17 residues. Losses at the gene ends were 1 base for V and 3 bases for J; bases not matched to a gene: 10. The CDR3 region has the DNA TGCAGCGTTGAAGTTGGGCGACAGGGGGCTTCGACAGATACGCAGTATTTT. It codes for CSVEVGRQGASTDTQYF.

The table lists this clonotype with many counts. V usage is TRBV7-2 and J usage is TRBJ2-7, with no clear D. The V end was cut by 5 bases, the J end by 3 bases, with 11 bases between. Germline V gene data show CDR1 as SGHTA and CDR2 as FQGNSA. The CDR3 extends over 13 amino acids. The CDR3 loop is CASSQSTVYEQYF. The CDR3 nucleotides are TGTGCCAGCAGCCAATCGACGGTCTACGAGCAGTACTTC.

This clonotype came up a few times. The chain joins TRBV9 to TRBJ1-2; possible D gene TRBD1, 5 bases. Trimming shortened V by 5 bases and J by 8 bases, and 22 bases separated the two germline ends. The CDR3 is 15 residues long. The germline V gene has CDR1 SGDLS and CDR2 YYNGEE. CDR3 protein: CASRGELGWRKGYTF. The CDR3 nucleotides are TGTGCCAGCAGGGGGGAGTTGGGGTGGAGAAAAGGCTACACCTTC.